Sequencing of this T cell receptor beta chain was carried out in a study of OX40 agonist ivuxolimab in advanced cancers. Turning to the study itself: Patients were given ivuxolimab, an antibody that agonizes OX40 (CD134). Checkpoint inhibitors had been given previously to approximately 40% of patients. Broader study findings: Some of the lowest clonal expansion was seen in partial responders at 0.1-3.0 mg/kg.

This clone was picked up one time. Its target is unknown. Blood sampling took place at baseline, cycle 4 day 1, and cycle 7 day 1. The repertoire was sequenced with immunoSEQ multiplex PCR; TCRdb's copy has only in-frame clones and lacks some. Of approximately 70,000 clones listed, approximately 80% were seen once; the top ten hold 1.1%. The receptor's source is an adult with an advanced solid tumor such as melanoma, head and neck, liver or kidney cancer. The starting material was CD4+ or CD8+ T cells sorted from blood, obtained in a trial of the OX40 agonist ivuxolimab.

DNA of the CDR3: TGTGCCAGCAGTTCGACTCTGACGGATGAAAAACTGTTTTTT. It is translated as CASSSTLTDEKLFF. The rearrangement joins TRBV6-6 to TRBJ1-4; D not resolved. In germline, CDR1 is MNHNY, CDR2 SVGAGI (reference sequence). The CDR3 has 14 residues. V was cut by 4 bases and J by 6 bases, with 12 bases left in between.